This entry concerns a single T cell receptor beta chain. This sample was included in a study of blood T cell repertoires in COVID-19. Across the whole study: Collection of acute and convalescent COVID-19 samples took place in the United States, Italy and Spain.

This CDR3 has 16 residues. Unmatched junction bases numbered 11, after V lost 5 bases and J lost 4 bases. Germline CDR1 reads MDHEN; CDR2 reads SYDVKM. Assay used: immunoSEQ multiplex PCR; TCRdb lists only in-frame clones, some missing. The sample contains a few hundred thousand clones, roughly 87% of which appear only once. The rearrangement links TRBV28 to TRBJ1-5, with TRBD1 matching 7 bases. This clonotype originated in a woman aged 25 to 45 who had recovered from COVID-19. The material sequenced was PBMCs or T cells enriched from blood (not recorded which). The CDR3, as DNA: TGTGCCAGCAGTCCCGACAGGGTCGGCACAAATCAGCCCCAGCATTTT. It codes for CASSPDRVGTNQPQHF.